The sequence of this T cell receptor (beta chain) was determined in a study of shared clonotypes between healthy human individuals (dated by TCRdb to 2018 to 2021). With regard to the full study: The cohort comprised two women and three men aged 18 to 49 years. Between about 0.8 and 9 billion PBMCs per donor were obtained by leukapheresis. Libraries were prepared and TCR repertoires were sequenced by different laboratories using diverse techniques, in order to increase sequencing depth and limit assay-specific biases. For each donor, three plates each were used for CD4 naive and CD4 memory, two plates were used for CD8 naive, and one plate was used for CD8 memory. To estimate repertoire size and how much clonotype sharing occurs between individuals, the study deeply sequenced the blood TCR repertoires of five healthy adults. Summary of the overall study and its limitations: Sharing across several donors was observed for about 4.8% of naive CD4, under 4% of naive CD8, 2% to 2.5% of memory CD4, and around 0.4% of memory CD8 clonotypes. Naive subsets generally had larger estimated clonotype richness than memory subsets. Pairwise subsampling indicated that sequencing depth was expected to affect the degree of clonotype sharing among donors. Rarefaction of sorted-subset datasets indicated incomplete sequencing despite the large sequencing depth. Higher generation probabilities were observed for clonotypes shared by all four sorted-subset donors than for non-shared clonotypes. Sampling was restricted to blood, and TCR repertoires in tissues likely differ from the TCR repertoires found in blood. The small number of donors limited the genetic and exposure-history diversity represented.

The CDR1 and CDR2 encoded by the germline V gene are SGHDT and YYEEEE. V was cut back by 4 bases and J by 1 base, leaving a gap of 14 bases between them. The CDR3 has 15 amino acids, counting the end cysteine and phenylalanine. Just CDR3 DNA is preserved here, 45 bases in frame from base 1. Using the deep immunoSEQ assay, TCR CDR3 regions were amplified from genomic DNA by multiplex PCR. Extracted genomic DNA from each cell subset was distributed evenly across all wells of several immunoSEQ 96-well plates, and each plate was treated as a replicate. Each replicate PCR for sorted subsets received approximately 220 ng genomic DNA, equal to about 30,000 T cell genomes. The purified libraries were quantified using a Qubit 3.0 fluorometer, sized with a Bioanalyzer 2100, and then quantified again using the KAPA Library Quantification kit. Each immunoSEQ 96-well plate was sequenced on its own single-read 150-cycle Illumina NextSeq 550 flow cell. Per the original workflow: Because the immunoSEQ output included only junctional sequences and no quality scores, the filtering could not be the same as the filtering used for full-length reads. To assign V/J genes and CDR3, sequences were annotated using PyIR, a Python wrapper for IgBLAST v1.9, with IMGT germline references. Reads were removed for weak V/J assignments (E-value above 1e-6), missing CDR3, stop codons, out-of-frame junctions, or ambiguous translated residues. V3J clonotypes were defined as sequences sharing an identical inferred V gene, J gene, and CDR3 amino acid sequence. Percentage overlap between repertoires was calculated by dividing the number of shared unique clonotypes by the size of the smaller repertoire. Three approaches were used to assess repertoire richness: RTK rarefaction, the Chao1 estimator, and Recon v2.1 estimates of unobserved clonotypes. Generation probabilities for all TCRbeta clonotypes obtained by the gDNA method from a few donors were computed using OLGA. This immuneACCESS table, as held by TCRdb, lists in-frame sequences with V and J called but not all clones. Of the missing ones, under half trace to an unresolved V gene in checked studies; the others have no known cause. V and J calls and clone size are given by that table; D and trimming were obtained from the DNA. In this sample the table shows roughly 2.4 million clones, roughly 95% of which occur a single time. The ten biggest clones cover roughly 0.13% of the sample.

The donors were healthy, HIV-negative adults who had no recently reported acute infections or vaccinations. Only Caucasian adults living in Nashville, Tennessee, USA were represented among the donors. Magnetic negative selection was used to enrich CD4+ T cells, after which naive cells were positively selected on CD45RA and the negative fraction became the memory subset. Blood was obtained by leukapheresis, after which PBMCs were separated by Ficoll-Histopaque density gradient centrifugation and cryopreserved in liquid nitrogen vapor phase. Purity and quantity of every magnetically sorted T cell population were checked by analytical flow cytometry. Each sorted fraction had its genomic DNA isolated and then quantified by UV absorbance on a Nanodrop 2000c. A remark on this clone: The target of this receptor is not known. Base-call qualities are not available, and no considerably larger clone is one nucleotide away.

Sample: naive CD4+ T cells sorted from blood. Explained via the paper, the cell subset or site label denotes: CD45RA+ positively selected. This receptor was taken from a young man in good health. The rearranged segments are TRBV5-6 and TRBJ1-1; no D gene is confidently identified. This receptor carries the CDR3 CASSETKRPNTEAFF. Read as DNA, the sequence is TGTGCCAGCAGCGAGACAAAACGGCCGAACACTGAAGCTTTCTTT.